This TCR beta chain was captured by sequencing in a study of shared clonotypes between healthy human individuals (TCRdb year 2020). About the full investigation: The cohort included three men and a couple of women between 18 and 49 years of age. To increase sequencing depth and limit assay-specific biases, TCR repertoire library preparation and sequencing were carried out by different laboratories using diverse techniques. Blood TCR repertoires of a handful of healthy adults were deeply sequenced to estimate repertoire size and the extent of clonotype sharing between individuals. Leukapheresis yielded between about 0.8 and 9.5 billion PBMCs per donor.

This clone was counted only a few times. Its antigen is still unknown. The sample holds no much larger clone one base away, and base qualities are not on file. The donors were healthy, HIV-negative adults who had no recently reported acute infections or vaccinations. Only Caucasian adults living in Nashville, Tennessee, USA were represented among the donors. For unsorted samples, some 90 million PBMCs were counted and genomic DNA was extracted with the QIAamp DNA Blood Mini kit. Blood was obtained by leukapheresis, after which PBMCs were separated by Ficoll-Histopaque density gradient centrifugation and cryopreserved in liquid nitrogen vapor phase. Study-wide findings and limitations: Sampling was limited to blood, and TCR repertoires in tissue likely differ from TCR repertoires in blood. The genetic and exposure-history diversity represented was limited by the small number of donors. Pairwise subsampling led to the expectation that sequencing depth would affect the degree of clonotype sharing among donors.

Sequences SGHAT (CDR1) and FQDESV (CDR2) are obtained from the germline V gene (reference sequence). V was cut back by 5 bases and J by 0 bases, leaving a gap of 18 bases between them. The CDR3, from cysteine to phenylalanine, totals 17 residues. This entry keeps only the CDR3 DNA: 51 bases, framed from base 1. Using the deep immunoSEQ assay, multiplex PCR amplified TCR CDR3 regions from genomic DNA. Extracted genomic DNA from each cell subset was spread evenly across all wells of several immunoSEQ 96-well plates, with each plate serving as a replicate. For unsorted PBMC, approximately 0.3 ug of genomic DNA, equivalent to about 30,000 T cell genomes, went into each replicate PCR. Ten immunoSEQ deep assay plates were used to sequence the unsorted PBMC genomic DNA. Purified libraries were measured with a Qubit 3.0 fluorometer, size-checked on a Bioanalyzer 2100, and measured again with the KAPA Library Quantification kit. Every immunoSEQ 96-well plate was sequenced on a separate single-read 150-cycle Illumina NextSeq 550 flow cell. From the authors' description of their analysis: Because the immunoSEQ output included only junctional sequences and no quality scores, the filtering could not be the same as the filtering used for full-length reads. Sequences were annotated with PyIR, a Python wrapper for IgBLAST v1.9, using IMGT germline references to assign V/J genes and CDR3. Reads were removed for weak V/J assignments (E-value above 1e-6), missing CDR3, stop codons, out-of-frame junctions, or ambiguous translated residues. A V3J clonotype was defined by an identical inferred V gene, J gene, and CDR3 amino acid sequence. Percentage overlap between repertoires was computed as shared unique clonotypes divided by the size of the smaller repertoire. Three approaches were used to assess repertoire richness: RTK rarefaction, the Chao1 estimator, and Recon v2.1 estimates of unobserved clonotypes. TCRdb obtained this table from immuneACCESS and retained in-frame rearrangements with V and J assigned. These tables miss some clones; where compared with another copy, unresolved V genes account for less than half of the shortfall, and the remainder is unexplained. V, J and clone size were drawn from that table, and D and trimming were deduced from the DNA. The sample table records around 440,000 clones; about 74% of these occur just once. The ten largest clones capture 9.5% to 15% of the sample.

What was sequenced was PBMCs. The clonotype originates from a woman aged 40 to 50 in good health. Some clones in this sample may be carry-over from other donors' samples. This sequence uses TRBV11-1 and TRBJ2-3; TRBD2 is a weak D gene call, 6 bases matching. The CDR3 in this case is CASSTSGLNPSTDTQYF. The bases read TGTGCCAGCAGCACCAGCGGGTTGAACCCTAGCACAGATACGCAGTATTTT.